This T cell receptor (beta chain) was sequenced for a study of post-analysis software for immune sequencing data. Study results and caveats: Pronounced co-clustering by F measure was evident among identically batched samples. There were about five TRBV segments more frequent in patients than controls, and TRBV5-6, TRBV5-1 and TRBV20-1 were among them.

Many counts were recorded for this clonotype. What it binds is not known. Unique molecular identifiers were built into the TCR beta cDNA libraries. TCRdb passed the PCR reads through MiXCR, listing each CDR3 protein once. This sample has around 710,000 distinct CDR3 sequences, with more than 45% found just once. Trimming removed 3 bases at V and 2 bases at J, with 5 bases between. Per the germline V gene, CDR1 is WSHSY and CDR2 is SAAADI. The CDR3 loop spans 13 amino acids. This sequence joins TRBV10-2 and TRBJ2-1; D is uncertain. The sample taken for sequencing was blood. The receptor was isolated from a girl under 18 with multiple sclerosis. CDR3 nucleotide sequence: TGCGCCAGCAGTGATAATACCTACAATGAGCAGTTCTTC. Encoded protein: CASSDNTYNEQFF.